These 32 T cell receptor beta chains were sequenced from one sample in a study of blood T cells in healthy people across ages. Primed by a sample-barcoded 5' primer and a J-beta primer mix, a second PCR proceeded for 7 to 11 cycles. One entry per CDR3 protein results from TCRdb running MiXCR on the 5' RACE reads. The table has hundreds of thousands of distinct CDR3 sequences, about 46% seen once; the top ten hold around 18%. Sample: blood. All receptors derive from a man aged 80 or over in good health.

This clonotype was seen more than once but under ten times. The rearrangement joins TRBV12-3 or TRBV12-4 to TRBJ2-3; TRBD2 matches at 8 bases. The CDR3 covers 15 residues. The trim removed 2 bases at V and 3 bases at J, leaving 4 bases unmatched. DNA for the CDR3: TGTGCCAGCAGTTTAATCCGGGGGGGGACAGATACGCAGTATTTT. This sequence encodes CASSLIRGGTDTQYF.

This chain joins TRBV20-1 and TRBJ2-3; 9 nucleotides agree with TRBD2. Trimming cost V 5 bases and J 2 bases; bases outside gene matches: 14. The germline V gene encodes CDR1 DFQATT and CDR2 SNEGSKA (reference sequence). The CDR3 is 17 amino acids. The CDR3 nucleotides read TGCAGTGCTCCCGTCAGAGGGCGGGAGGGTCCCACAGATACGCAGTATTTT. Protein: CSAPVRGREGPTDTQYF.

The chain is built from TRBV6-4 and TRBJ2-5; TRBD2 matches 9 bases. The CDR3 has 15 residues. Germline V lookup: CDR1 MRHNA, CDR2 SNTAGT. J gave up 13 bases and V 6 bases, and 18 bases lay outside the gene matches. CDR3 loop: CASSDLSSGRTERYF. The CDR3 DNA follows: TGTGCCAGCAGCGACCTGAGTAGCGGGAGAACGGAGCGGTACTTC.

The chain couples TRBV7-9 to TRBJ2-1; TRBD2 agrees at 13 bases. This CDR3 has 15 amino acids. Germline CDR1 reads SEHNR; CDR2 reads FQNEAQ (reference sequence). The V segment lost 6 bases and the J segment 8 bases; nucleotides outside the gene matches: 7. The CDR3 DNA reads TGTGCCAGCAGGGCCGGGACTAGCGGGACGTATGAGCAGTTCTTC. Its translation is CASRAGTSGTYEQFF.

The J gene is TRBJ2-5, the V gene TRBV6-2 or TRBV6-3, with TRBD2 identical over 13 bases. CDR3 size: 20 residues. Looked up from germline, CDR1 is MNHEY and CDR2 is SVGEGT. V gave up 2 bases and J gave up 5 bases; unmatched junction bases: 17. The CDR3 is CASSYILTSGRPGIPETQYF. In DNA, the CDR3 is TGTGCCAGCAGTTACATTTTGACTAGCGGGAGGCCCGGAATCCCCGAGACCCAGTACTTC.

There are a few counts of this clonotype. The gene calls are TRBV29-1 and TRBJ2-5; TRBD2 matches at 8 bases. This CDR3 spans 14 amino acids. From germline, CDR1 is SQVTM and CDR2 ANQGSEA. V lost 4 bases and J lost 2; bases outside the gene matches: 6. CDR3 amino acids: CSVGGGRGQETQYF. CDR3 coding DNA: TGCAGCGTTGGCGGGGGGCGAGGGCAAGAGACCCAGTACTTC.

This clonotype was counted only a few times. The J gene is TRBJ1-6, the V gene TRBV7-2; D is possibly TRBD1 (5 bases). V shed 1 base and J shed 8 bases, with 12 bases lying between them. The CDR3 sequence is 15 residues long. Germline loops: CDR1 SGHTA, CDR2 FQGNSA. In nucleotides, the CDR3 is TGTGCCAGCAGCTTAGGCCTGCAGGGACATTCACCCCTCCACTTT. Amino acids: CASSLGLQGHSPLHF.

This clonotype was counted many times. This chain connects TRBV6-5 to TRBJ2-1; D is uncertain. The CDR3 runs 11 residues. Trimming left V 5 bases short and J 8 bases short, with 7 bases between. Per the germline V gene, CDR1 is MNHEY and CDR2 is SVGAGI. The CDR3 coding sequence is TGTGCCAGCAGTACAGACCATGAGCAGTTCTTC. Encoded protein: CASSTDHEQFF.

This clonotype was observed once. The chain links TRBV28 to TRBJ1-2, with TRBD1 matching over 7 bases. The CDR3 is made up of 15 amino acids. CDR1 and CDR2 (germline): MDHEN, SYDVKM. Losses at the gene ends were 6 bases for V and 4 bases for J; bases not matched to a gene: 11. The CDR3 is CASSPTAGGIYGYTF. The CDR3 region has the DNA TGTGCCAGCAGCCCCACGGCAGGGGGAATCTATGGCTACACCTTC.

There are a few counts of this clonotype. The chain combines TRBV7-2 with TRBJ1-4; 9 bases are shared with TRBD1. The germline CDR1 and CDR2 sequences are SGHTA and FQGNSA. V dropped 5 bases and J dropped 8; count of bases not matched to a gene: 6. This CDR3 has 14 residues. The CDR3 DNA is TGTGCCAGCAGCCAACAGGGGGCCGGGGAAAAACTGTTTTTT. It is translated as CASSQQGAGEKLFF.

This clonotype was seen at least ten times. V usage is TRBV29-1 and J usage is TRBJ2-7; the match to TRBD2 covers 12 bases. J lost 10 bases, V lost 6 bases, and 28 bases had no gene match. This CDR3 contains 19 residues. Germline V lookup: CDR1 SQVTM, CDR2 ANQGSEA. CDR3 sequence: CSVLLAGGFESQEYLGQYF. In DNA form, the CDR3 reads TGCAGCGTGCTTCTAGCGGGAGGGTTCGAATCCCAGGAATATCTCGGACAGTACTTC.

The chain links TRBV10-3 to TRBJ2-7; D is unclear. The CDR3 has 14 residues. Per the germline V gene, CDR1 is ENHRY and CDR2 is SYGVKD. The V gene lost 0 bases and the J gene lost 5 bases, with 11 bases spanning the gap. CDR3 amino acids: CAISESGRSHEQYF. CDR3 nucleotides: TGTGCCATCAGTGAGTCTGGTAGGTCCCACGAGCAGTACTTC.

V usage is TRBV7-2 and J usage is TRBJ1-5, with D unresolved. Germline lookup yields CDR1 SGHTA and CDR2 FQGNSA. The ends were cut back, 5 bases at V and 3 bases at J, with 8 bases in the middle. CDR3 length equals 13 residues. CDR3: CASSVTANQPQHF. The CDR3 DNA is TGTGCCAGCAGCGTAACGGCCAATCAGCCCCAGCATTTT.

This clonotype was counted at least ten times. The V gene is TRBV29-1, the J gene TRBJ2-3; possibly TRBD2 for D (5 bases). CDR1 is SQVTM and CDR2 is ANQGSEA in the germline V gene. This CDR3 has 11 amino acids. V lost 6 bases and J lost 8, with 12 bases in between. The CDR3 sequence is CSVRNEGTQYF. DNA for the CDR3: TGCAGCGTCAGGAATGAGGGTACGCAGTATTTT.

This clonotype has only a few counts. V and J are TRBV20-1 and TRBJ2-5; 8 positions match TRBD2. V shed 5 bases and J 4 bases; nucleotides not matched to a gene: 12. Germline CDR1 DFQATT, CDR2 SNEGSKA (reference sequence). The CDR3 length is 15 residues. The CDR3 loop is CSAVRVSGTGETQYF. The CDR3 nucleotides are TGCAGTGCTGTGAGGGTTAGCGGGACCGGAGAGACCCAGTACTTC.

This clonotype was seen a few times. The CDR3 here is CASSLTSTSSTQYF. The DNA of the CDR3 is TGTGCCAGCAGCCTAACGTCGACTAGCTCAACGCAGTATTTT. The rearrangement links TRBV7-2 to TRBJ2-3, with 7 bases that match TRBD2. The junction had 11 bases not matched to a gene; V was cut back by 5 bases and J by 9 bases. CDR1 and CDR2 (germline): SGHTA, FQGNSA. The CDR3 totals 14 residues.

The rearrangement joins TRBV14 to TRBJ2-1, with D possibly being TRBD1 (5 bases). This CDR3 spans 13 amino acids. Germline loops: CDR1 SGHDN, CDR2 FVKESK. Between the trimmed V and J ends, which lost 3 bases and 9 bases, there was a span of 12 bases. The CDR3: CASSHLRGSEQFF. The CDR3 DNA follows: TGTGCCAGCAGCCATCTAAGGGGTAGTGAGCAGTTCTTC.

The gene calls are TRBV11-2 and TRBJ1-2, with D possibly being TRBD1 (5 bases). Germline V lookup: CDR1 SGHAT, CDR2 FQNNGV. The CDR3 contains 16 residues. V lost 1 base and J lost 2, with 14 bases in between. The chain's CDR3 is CASSLGPGRTNYGYTF. CDR3 DNA sequence: TGTGCCAGCAGCTTAGGGCCGGGACGGACGAACTATGGCTACACCTTC.

As regards this clonotype: A read error is possible here, since a much larger clone lies one base away. This chain joins TRBV5-1 and TRBJ2-4, with D possibly matching TRBD1 (7 bases). This CDR3 has 14 amino acids. V shed 4 bases and J shed 13 bases, with 21 bases lying between them. Germline CDR1 and CDR2: SGHRS and YFSETQ. This chain's CDR3 is CASSRETGIDEQYF. The CDR3 DNA is TGCGCCAGCAGCCGGGAGACAGGGATCGATGAGCAGTACTTC.

In its sample, this clonotype was seen a few times. The genes are TRBV5-1 and TRBJ2-6; 7 bases are a match to TRBD2. CDR1 SGHRS and CDR2 YFSETQ come from the germline V gene. CDR3 length: 17 residues. The ends lost 5 bases at V and 2 bases at J; junction bases unmatched: 10. The CDR3 region has the DNA TGCGCCAGCAGATGGGTGGGAGGGGAGACTGGGGCCAACGTCCTGACTTTC. Its protein product is CASRWVGGETGANVLTF. The whole variable domain, filled in from reference TRBV5-1 and TRBJ2-6, reads KAGVTQTPRYLIKTRGQQVTLSCSPISGHRSVSWYQQTPGQGLQFLFEYFSETQRNKGNFPGRFSGRQFSNSRSEMNVSTLELGDSALYLCASRWVGGETGANVLTFGAGSRLTVL.

In this sample, this clonotype turned up many times. The V call is TRBV20-1, the J call TRBJ2-1; 9 bases map to TRBD1. V was clipped by 3 bases and J by 7 bases; unmatched bases: 10. CDR1 DFQATT and CDR2 SNEGSKA come from the germline V gene (reference sequence). The CDR3 extends over 15 amino acids. As DNA, the CDR3 is TGCAGTGCTAGTCCCGGGACAGGGTATTCGAATGAGCAGTTCTTC. Its translation: CSASPGTGYSNEQFF.

The chain recombines TRBV5-1 with TRBJ2-1, with 11 bases fitting TRBD1. The last part of the DNA fits TRBJ2-7 better; the J call may be wrong. CDR1 and CDR2 from the germline V gene are SGHRS and YFSETQ. This CDR3 has 17 residues. The chain's CDR3 is CASSLFGDRGTYNEQYF. The CDR3 nucleotides are TGCGCCAGCAGCTTGTTCGGGGACAGGGGGACCTACAATGAGCAGTACTTC.

About this clonotype: A clone one base away is much larger, so this may be a read error. This chain joins TRBV20-1 and TRBJ2-1; TRBD2 matches at 15 bases. The germline V gene encodes CDR1 DFQATT and CDR2 SNEGSKA (reference sequence). The CDR3 length is 16 residues. With 5 bases clipped from V and 3 bases from J, the junction kept 5 bases outside the gene matches. The CDR3 protein is CSAGTSGRLGYNEQFF. The CDR3 DNA is TGCAGTGCTGGGACTAGCGGGAGGCTGGGCTACAATGAGCAGTTCTTC.

This sequence joins TRBV20-1 and TRBJ2-2; D is possibly TRBD2 (5 bases). Trimming shortened V by 0 bases and J by 1 base, and 12 bases separated the two germline ends. Germline lookup yields CDR1 DFQATT and CDR2 SNEGSKA (reference sequence). This CDR3 region has 16 residues. CDR3 loop: CSARDWNGKNTGELFF. The CDR3 nucleotides read TGCAGTGCTAGAGATTGGAACGGGAAGAACACCGGGGAGCTGTTTTTT.

The chain is built from TRBV21-1 and TRBJ1-2; the table gives TRBD1 as D, unverified against the DNA. TRBV21-1 is designated a pseudogene. The CDR3 totals 15 residues. This CDR3 reads CASSKVGQVNYGYTF. CDR3 nucleotide sequence: TGTGCCAGCAGCAAAGTGGGACAGGTTAACTATGGCTACACCTTC.

V and J are TRBV19 and TRBJ1-5; D unresolved. CDR1 and CDR2 from the germline V gene are LNHDA and SQIVND (reference sequence). The V gene lost 0 bases and the J gene lost 3 bases, with 9 bases spanning the gap. The CDR3 contains 15 residues. This CDR3 reads CASSIDGQFNQPQHF. Here the CDR3 DNA reads TGTGCCAGTAGTATAGACGGGCAGTTCAATCAGCCCCAGCATTTT.

This clonotype turned up a few times. This sequence may be a read error, since a much larger clone differs from it by one base. The CDR3 here is CASSTHRSGRDYEQYF. Written as DNA, the CDR3 is TGTGCCAGCAGCACCCACCGTAGCGGGAGGGATTATGAGCAGTACTTC. The gene calls are TRBV21-1 and TRBJ2-5; the D call in the table, TRBD2, was not verified against the DNA. TRBV21-1 counts as a pseudogene. The CDR3 sequence is 16 residues long.

This clonotype showed up just once. A clone one base away is much larger, so this may be a read error. This chain connects TRBV27 to TRBJ2-7; tentatively, D is TRBD2 (6 bases). The CDR3 spans 16 residues. Deletions cut 4 bases from V and 7 bases from J, with 23 bases between. The germline V gene encodes CDR1 MNHEY and CDR2 SMNVEV (reference sequence). CDR3 sequence (DNA): TGTGCCAGCAGTTCGCAAAGCGGGCCCGTGTACAATGAGCAGTACTTC. Residues: CASSSQSGPVYNEQYF.

This clonotype was recorded once. V and J are TRBV27 and TRBJ1-2, with D possibly being TRBD1 (5 bases). This CDR3 has 14 residues. Germline V lookup: CDR1 MNHEY, CDR2 SMNVEV (reference sequence). Trimming pared 7 bases from V and 8 bases from J, leaving 20 bases between. The CDR3 coding sequence is TGTGCCAGCACCGACCCCGGGACCCCCGAAGGCTACACCTTC. This translates into CASTDPGTPEGYTF.

The J gene is TRBJ1-1, the V gene TRBV29-1, with D unresolved. This CDR3 contains 13 residues. Looked up from germline, CDR1 is SQVTM and CDR2 is ANQGSEA. Trimming took off 3 bases at V and 7 bases at J, with 15 bases between the two ends. DNA for the CDR3: TGCAGCGTTGACGCAGGACTAACGGGTGAAGCTTTCTTT. This codes for CSVDAGLTGEAFF.

The chain links TRBV29-1 to TRBJ2-2; D call uncertain. Germline loops: CDR1 SQVTM, CDR2 ANQGSEA. This CDR3 has 14 residues. Trimming shortened V by 4 bases and J by 2 bases, and 11 bases separated the two germline ends. Here the CDR3 DNA reads TGCAGCGTTGTCCCAGAACAAAACACCGGGGAGCTGTTTTTT. It is translated as CSVVPEQNTGELFF.

Here the CDR3 DNA reads TGTGCCAGCAGCGTAACTAGCGAACCAACAGATACGCAGTATTTT. Its protein is CASSVTSEPTDTQYF. V gene TRBV7-9 combines with J gene TRBJ2-3; 7 nucleotides agree with TRBD2. J gave up 3 bases and V 5 bases, and 8 bases lay outside the gene matches. There are 15 residues in the CDR3. Germline V gene data show CDR1 as SEHNR and CDR2 as FQNEAQ (reference sequence).